This TCR beta chain was sequenced during a study of T-cell memory formation after mild COVID-19 (TCRdb year 2021). In terms of the full investigation: TCR sequence clusters from the two donors were found to be largely donor specific. Longitudinal TCRalpha and TCRbeta repertoire sequencing tracked T-cell clones expanding and contracting after mild COVID-19 in a couple of donors. Two young, previously healthy adult volunteers made up the cohort, one male and one female.

What the study reported, not specific to this receptor: SARS-CoV-2 specificity was not confirmed for the second-wave clones peaking on day 37. Some responding clones were detected in pre-infection memory, which suggested that pre-existing cross-reactive memory T cells had joined the SARS-CoV-2 response. Contracting CD4+ clones were located mainly in the CM and EM memory subsets, whereas CD8+ clones were found to be enriched in EMRA. From day 15 to 85, contracting clones showed balanced CD4/CD8 phenotypes, whereas a second wave of clones that expanded from day 15 to 37 leaned towards CD4+. Only a couple of mild cases were covered in the study, and larger cohorts including severe cases with pre-infection samples were considered necessary.

This clonotype was detected a few times. Its antigen specificity is not known. No base quality information exists; no much larger clone differs at one position. PBMCs were isolated by Ficoll-Paque density gradient centrifugation. From a lookup of the germline V gene (reference sequence), CDR1 and CDR2 are LNHDA and SQIVND. The CDR3 runs 14 amino acids, cysteine and phenylalanine included. Just CDR3 DNA is preserved here, 42 bases in frame from base 1. A distance of 12 bases separates the germline ends of V and J, which lose 7 bases and 0 bases respectively. This sample was sequenced with an Illumina NovaSeq 6000. TCRalpha and TCRbeta cDNA libraries were constructed by 5'RACE with constant-segment primers, with sample barcodes and unique molecular identifiers being introduced. Trizol reagent was used to extract RNA from every sample. The libraries were amplified in two PCR steps, and the second step added a second sample barcode and Illumina TruSeq adapters. Libraries were sequenced on an Illumina NovaSeq with 2 x 150 bp paired-end reads. For the original study's pipeline: With migec v1.2.7, reads were demultiplexed and then collapsed into UMI-guided consensus sequences. With mixcr v2.1.11, UMI consensuses were aligned to TRA and TRB V and J templates and assembled into clonotypes. A clonotype was counted as expanded or contracted only if both edgeR and NoisET called the change significant, with noise models trained on biological replicates. For edgeR calls, a false discovery rate-adjusted p below 0.01 and a log2 fold-change threshold of 1 were applied. As an exploratory analysis of dynamics, max-normalized trajectories of the 1000 most abundant clonotypes were examined by PCA with hierarchical clustering. Separately sequenced CD4+ and CD8+ repertoires were used to assign the CD4 or CD8 phenotype of responding clones. Using fastp at Q25 and MiXCR, TCRdb reprocessed the public reads and kept productive beta chains. Rows with one shared CDR3 protein collapse into an entry with the most common genes and DNA. None of the V and J calls come from the authors' own analysis; TCRdb made them. This sample gives 130,000 to 150,000 distinct CDR3 sequences in total; about 5.5% of them show up just once. Of the sample, under 2.5% falls within the top ten clones.

Input material: PBMCs or a T cell subset sorted from them (not recorded which). Recombination joined TRBV19 with TRBJ1-1, with the D gene uncertain. This TCR was recovered from an adult woman who had mild COVID-19 (a few samples of this study predate the infection). The sample titles of this study are shuffled in the database, so cell type and time point are left out; the donor was told from shared clones. The DNA sequence follows: TGTGCCAGTACCATCGAGGCTCTGAACACTGAAGCTTTCTTT. It translates to CASTIEALNTEAFF.